A single sample gave rise to the 18 T cell receptor beta chains below, sequenced in a study of T cell repertoires in cytomegalovirus infection. In TCRdb, the reads were re-called with MiXCR into one record per CDR3 protein. The data hold over 300,000 distinct CDR3 sequences, with roughly 15% observed a single time. Sample: PBMCs. The receptors derive from a human donor in good health (CMV status not recorded). Some clones in this sample may be carry-over from other donors' samples.

Ten or more counts support this clonotype. This chain links TRBV24-1 with TRBJ2-1; 8 bases map to TRBD2. Unmatched junction bases numbered 8, after V lost 1 base and J lost 7 bases. Germline CDR1 reads KGHDR; CDR2 reads SFDVKD. The CDR3 runs to 16 residues. For the CDR3, the DNA is TGTGCCACCAGTGATTTCGGCGGGGGGTGGAGGAATGAGCAGTTCTTC. Its translation is CATSDFGGGWRNEQFF.

This clonotype appeared many times. The rearrangement links TRBV2 to TRBJ2-1; 13 nucleotides line up with TRBD2. CDR3 length: 15 amino acids. Germline V lookup: CDR1 SNHLY, CDR2 FYNNEI. V shed 6 bases and J 7 bases; nucleotides not matched to a gene: 6. The CDR3 is CASRRPGLAGNEQFF. In nucleotides, the CDR3 is TGTGCCAGCAGGAGGCCGGGACTAGCGGGAAATGAGCAGTTCTTC.

This clonotype was seen a handful of times. The rearrangement uses TRBV3-1 and TRBJ1-6; D unclear. CDR1 and CDR2 (germline): LGHDT, YNNKEL (reference sequence). Trimming took off 0 bases at V and 7 bases at J, with 16 bases between the two ends. The CDR3 is 17 residues long. The CDR3 sequence: CASSQDTLARRNSPLHF. Written as DNA, the CDR3 is TGTGCCAGCAGCCAAGACACCTTGGCCCGACGGAATTCACCCCTCCACTTT.

The chain has TRBV3-1 and TRBJ1-5; possibly TRBD1 for D (6 bases). V lost 1 base, J lost 4 bases, and 14 bases lay in between. Germline V gives CDR1 LGHDT, CDR2 YNNKEL (reference sequence). This CDR3 is built from 16 residues. The CDR3 spells CASSQGTAFLNQPQHF. The CDR3 DNA sequence: TGTGCCAGCAGCCAAGGGACAGCCTTCCTTAATCAGCCCCAGCATTTT.

This clonotype was observed at least ten times. This chain connects TRBV7-2 to TRBJ1-4, with D unresolved. The CDR3 has 15 amino acids. Germline lookup yields CDR1 SGHTA and CDR2 FQGNSA. Trimming removed 0 bases at V and 10 bases at J, with 15 bases between. In DNA form, the CDR3 reads TGTGCCAGCAGCTTAGCCCAGGCACCGTATGGAAAACTGTTTTTT. Translation gives CASSLAQAPYGKLFF. The full variable domain, rest sourced from reference TRBV7-2 and TRBJ1-4, is GAGVSQSPSNKVTEKGKDVELRCDPISGHTALYWYRQSLGQGLEFLIYFQGNSAPDKSGLPSDRFSAERTGGSVSTLTIQRTQQEDSAVYLCASSLAQAPYGKLFFGSGTQLSVL.

This clonotype was counted only a few times. The chain carries TRBV6-5 and TRBJ1-1; D is unresolved. CDR3 length: 18 amino acids. The ends were cut back, 2 bases at V and 1 base at J, with 20 bases in the middle. The germline CDR1 and CDR2 sequences are MNHEY and SVGAGI. For the CDR3, the DNA is TGTGCCAGCAGTTACGTCTCTGTTTACAAGACACCGAACACTGAAGCTTTCTTT. Translation gives CASSYVSVYKTPNTEAFF.

This clonotype was counted ten times or more. The chain is built from TRBV10-3 and TRBJ2-7; TRBD2 aligns across 9 bases. CDR1 ENHRY and CDR2 SYGVKD come from the germline V gene. Trimming cost V 11 bases and J 0 bases; bases outside gene matches: 2. The CDR3 has 12 residues. Written as DNA, the CDR3 is TGTGCCGCGGGGGGGGCCTCCTACGAGCAGTACTTC. Translating it yields CAAGGASYEQYF.

This clonotype was seen more than once but under ten times. V is TRBV7-2 and J is TRBJ2-2, with 7 positions matching TRBD2. Germline V gene sequence: CDR1 SGHTA, CDR2 FQGNSA. J was trimmed by 4 bases and V by 5 bases; bases with no gene match: 7. The CDR3 contains 15 residues. The CDR3 spells CASSGGGRITGELFF. As DNA, the CDR3 is TGTGCCAGCAGCGGGGGGGGGAGGATCACCGGGGAGCTGTTTTTT.

In regard to this clonotype: A read error may be the cause here, since a much bigger clone is one base away. The J gene is TRBJ2-7, the V gene TRBV4-2; 13 positions match TRBD2. The CDR3 is made up of 15 amino acids. J lost 6 bases, V lost 0 bases, and 2 bases had no gene match. Germline V gives CDR1 LGHNA, CDR2 YNFKEQ. Written as DNA, the CDR3 is TGTGCCAGCAGCCAAGAGACTAGCGGGGGGTGCGAGCAGTACTTC. It yields the protein CASSQETSGGCEQYF.

The sample holds many counts of this clonotype. V gene TRBV7-6 combines with J gene TRBJ1-4; TRBD1 might be the D (5 bases). V lost 4 bases and J 4 bases, leaving 19 bases between the germline ends. The CDR3 has 17 residues. Germline lookup yields CDR1 SGHVS and CDR2 FNYEAQ. The CDR3 DNA reads TGTGCCAGCAGCTACGCTCCGGAGACAGCTGATAATGAAAAACTGTTTTTT. This encodes CASSYAPETADNEKLFF.

The J gene is TRBJ1-3, the V gene TRBV5-4; D gene uncertain. V lost 0 bases and J lost 0, with 10 bases in between. Germline V gene data show CDR1 as SGHNT and CDR2 as YYREEE (reference sequence). The CDR3 is made up of 16 amino acids. CDR3 DNA sequence: TGTGCCAGCAGCTTGGATCGGGCTCTCTCTGGAAACACCATATATTTT. Protein sequence: CASSLDRALSGNTIYF.

The V and J genes are TRBV12-3 or TRBV12-4 and TRBJ2-2, with D perhaps matching TRBD1 or TRBD2 (5 bases each). This CDR3 region has 14 residues. V gave up 3 bases and J gave up 6 bases, with 11 bases separating them. The CDR3 protein is CASSLAMGAGELFF. The CDR3 nucleotides read TGTGCCAGCAGTTTGGCAATGGGGGCCGGGGAGCTGTTTTTT.

This chain connects TRBV28 to TRBJ2-3, with 8 bases aligning to TRBD2. The CDR3 consists of 16 residues. The V gene's germline CDR1 is MDHEN and CDR2 SYDVKM. V dropped 8 bases and J dropped 0; count of bases not matched to a gene: 10. DNA of the CDR3: TGTGCCAGCTCCACCCGGGGGGGATCTAGCACAGATACGCAGTATTTT. Amino acids: CASSTRGGSSTDTQYF. The whole variable domain, filled in from reference TRBV28 and TRBJ2-3, reads DVKVTQSSRYLVKRTGEKVFLECVQDMDHENMFWYRQDPGLGLRLIYFSYDVKMKEKGDIPEGYSVSREKKERFSLILESASTNQTSMYLCASSTRGGSSTDTQYFGPGTRLTVL.

This clonotype was counted many times. The chain recombines TRBV7-2 with TRBJ1-2; 11 bases are shared with TRBD1. The CDR3 totals 16 residues. Germline assignment: CDR1 SGHTA and CDR2 FQGNSA. The V and J ends lost 4 bases and 7 bases, in that order; junction bases with no gene match: 11. In nucleotides, the CDR3 is TGTGCCAGCAGCTCTCCTACGGACAGGGGGCAGGGTGGCTACACCTTC. It yields the protein CASSSPTDRGQGGYTF.

The chain employs TRBV20-1 and TRBJ1-1; TRBD1 might be the D (5 bases). CDR3 length: 11 amino acids. Between the trimmed V and J ends, which lost 3 bases and 5 bases, there was a span of 7 bases. Germline CDR1 DFQATT, CDR2 SNEGSKA (reference sequence). The chain's CDR3 is CSASRETEAFF. CDR3 DNA: TGCAGTGCTAGCAGGGAAACTGAAGCTTTCTTT.

V usage is TRBV20-1 and J usage is TRBJ1-2; no firm D call. The V end was cut by 4 bases, the J end by 3 bases, with 12 bases between. The CDR3 covers 13 residues. The germline gives CDR1 DFQATT, CDR2 SNEGSKA (reference sequence). The CDR3 loop reads CSANDRFDYGYTF. The CDR3 coding sequence is TGCAGTGCTAACGACCGATTCGACTATGGCTACACCTTC.

This clonotype was detected only a few times. The chain couples TRBV6-1 to TRBJ2-5; D is possibly TRBD2 (5 bases). The germline CDR1 and CDR2 sequences are MNHNS and SASEGT. The CDR3 is made up of 13 amino acids. The V end was cut by 6 bases, the J end by 7 bases, with 15 bases between. This CDR3 is CASSQPGSGTQYF. CDR3 nucleotides: TGTGCCAGCAGCCAACCGGGATCCGGGACCCAGTACTTC.

The chain employs TRBV6-5 and TRBJ2-5, with 11 bases fitting TRBD1. CDR1 and CDR2 (germline): MNHEY, SVGAGI. The CDR3 has 14 amino acids. Trimming cost V 5 bases and J 5 bases; bases outside gene matches: 4. The CDR3 DNA follows: TGTGCCAGCAGTACGGGGACAGGGGGGGAGACCCAGTACTTC. This translates into CASSTGTGGETQYF.